The 8 T cell receptor beta chains in this list originate from one sample, sequenced in a study of metastatic and nonmetastatic thyroid tumors. Using MiXCR, TCRdb re-called clones from the PCR reads. The table shows 13,000 to 15,000 clones, with approximately 30% occurring only once. No treatment had been given to any patient before thyroid surgery. The sequenced sample consisted of tumor tissue. The receptors shown here come from a male donor with papillary thyroid cancer or a benign thyroid nodule (not recorded which). Some clones in this sample may be carry-over from other donors' samples.

This clone came up many times. The sample carries other DNA sequences with the same CDR3. The rearrangement links TRBV2 to TRBJ1-2; D unresolved. Trimming shortened V by 8 bases and J by 4 bases, and 5 bases separated the two germline ends. CDR3 length equals 10 residues. Germline-derived CDR1 and CDR2 are SNHLY and FYNNEI. The CDR3 sequence is CASLSYGYTF. The CDR3 DNA is TGTGCCAGCCTGAGCTATGGCTACACCTTC.

There are many counts of this clone. The chain combines TRBV7-9 with TRBJ1-6; weak D call: TRBD1 (5 bases). V was cut by 4 bases and J by 9 bases, with 10 bases left in between. The CDR3 length is 13 residues. Germline CDR1 and CDR2: SEHNR and FQNEAQ (reference sequence). This chain's CDR3 is CASSWGGGSPLHF. The CDR3 coding sequence is TGTGCCAGCAGCTGGGGCGGGGGTTCACCCCTCCACTTT.

The table lists this clone with many counts. V is TRBV11-2 and J is TRBJ2-7; D gene ambiguous. The CDR3 runs 12 residues. The V end lost 4 bases, the J end lost 2 bases, and 6 bases lay between the germline ends. Per the germline V gene, CDR1 is SGHAT and CDR2 is FQNNGV. This chain's CDR3 is CASSYPPYEQYF. Written as DNA, the CDR3 is TGTGCCAGCAGCTATCCACCCTACGAGCAGTACTTC.

The V and J genes are TRBV2 and TRBJ1-1; tentative D call: TRBD1 (5 bases). Germline V gene lookup returns CDR1 SNHLY and CDR2 FYNNEI. The CDR3 has 13 amino acids. Trimming left V 6 bases short and J 1 base short, with 9 bases between. This CDR3 reads CASSRARNTEAFF. The CDR3 DNA sequence: TGTGCCAGCAGCAGGGCGAGGAACACTGAAGCTTTCTTT.

This clone was picked up a small number of times. V and J are TRBV19 and TRBJ1-6; no clear D. This CDR3 is 14 amino acids long. With 7 bases removed from V and 6 bases from J, the gap between germline ends came to 13 bases. Germline V gene sequence: CDR1 LNHDA, CDR2 SQIVND (reference sequence). The CDR3 spells CASKANGGNSPLHF. Here the CDR3 DNA reads TGTGCCAGTAAGGCGAATGGAGGTAATTCACCCCTCCACTTT.

This clone was observed many times. CDR3 in amino acids: CASSGSGTNTGELFF. CDR3 DNA: TGTGCCAGCAGTGGTAGCGGAACAAACACCGGGGAGCTGTTTTTT. The chain couples TRBV11-3 to TRBJ2-2, with a possible D match to TRBD2 (6 bases). The CDR3 is made up of 15 amino acids. The V end lost 6 bases, the J end lost 2 bases, and 13 bases lay between the germline ends. Germline values: CDR1 SGHNT, CDR2 YENEEA.

This rearrangement joins TRBV12-3 or TRBV12-4 to TRBJ2-1, with 12 nucleotides matching TRBD1. The trim removed 9 bases at V and 7 bases at J, leaving 10 bases unmatched. CDR3 size: 15 residues. The CDR3 loop is CASLAGTGGINEQFF. The CDR3 DNA follows: TGTGCCAGTTTAGCCGGGACAGGGGGCATTAATGAGCAGTTCTTC.

This clone has more than one count but fewer than ten. Within the sample, other DNA sequences also encode this same CDR3. CDR3 protein: CASSLKGGSGLAGSYEQYF. The CDR3 DNA reads TGTGCCAGCTCACTCAAAGGGGGGTCGGGACTAGCGGGCTCCTACGAGCAGTACTTC. V and J are TRBV18 and TRBJ2-7; 12 positions agree with TRBD2. CDR3 size: 19 residues. Trimming at V came to 4 bases and at J to 0 bases, leaving 13 bases not matched to a gene. Germline V lookup: CDR1 KGHSH, CDR2 LQKENI.